The entry below describes one T cell receptor beta chain. Its antigen has not been determined. One base away there is no much larger clone; base qualities are not given. These data are taken from a study of T cells in Graves' hyperthyroidism and ophthalmopathy (dated by TCRdb to about 2019). Describing the broader study: TCR V-J signatures able to tell the groups apart were searched for in a discovery cohort of 90 to 100 patients, of whom about 40 had Graves' ophthalmopathy and roughly 57 had stable Graves' hyperthyroidism. An independent validation cohort of around 19 hyperthyroidism patients and more than 15 patients who later progressed to ophthalmopathy tested prospective prediction of ophthalmopathy. The approximately 90 discovery patients were divided at random into training and test sets in a 7:3 ratio. In addition, the study compared T-cell repertoires in thyroid tissue and in blood from five or six Graves' hyperthyroidism patients. After blood sampling, hyperthyroidism patients were treated with methimazole at a starting dose of 30 mg daily, and ophthalmopathy patients were treated with high-dose intravenous methylprednisolone. The paper describes TCR Vbeta CDR3 sequencing of 120 to 150 peripheral blood samples, made up of 40 to 45 ophthalmopathy patients, some 80 hyperthyroidism patients and 17 progressor patients.

What the research found in general, with its limitations: Sample size was not statistically predetermined, and blinding of investigators to group allocation was not performed. A 13 V-J signature model separated ophthalmopathy from stable hyperthyroidism, with around 88% sensitivity and roughly 81% specificity in cross-validation and 80%/75% in testing. In validation, the model predicted progression to ophthalmopathy a median of around six months before onset, with around 70% sensitivity and roughly 77% specificity. Blood samples also contained most of the expanded thyroid clonotypes (frequency above 0.001), which suggests that blood repertoires may reflect thyroid immune responses.

TCR beta CDR3 regions were amplified from RNA transcripts. The TCR CDR3 was subjected to a first round of RT-PCR using the HTBI primer set and the Qiagen OneStep RT-PCR kit. Libraries were constructed in a second round of multiplex PCR, after which size selection and purification were performed. Paired-end sequencing of the libraries was performed with 100 bp reads on an Illumina HiSeq2000. As for the authors' bioinformatics: SOAPnuke was used to process the raw data, removing reads that contained adapters or uncalled bases, had a mean Phred below 15, or lacked an exact match to the constant primer or identifier. High-quality paired reads were merged using COPE v1.2.5, and each unique nucleotide sequence was defined as a clonotype. MiTCR v1.1 was used to align clonotypes to the IMGT TRBV, TRBD and TRBJ reference segments. Analysis was restricted to V-J combinations with a frequency above 0.0001, which covered over 98% of repertoires. A TCS score was defined as the ratio of F50 (clonal expansion) to E x V (chaos), with BLOSUM62-based TCRdist applied between CDR3 peptides within each V-J. Welch's t-statistics and random forest reduced some 510 V-J features to about 12, which were used in a naive Bayes classifier (R e1071). The similarity between thyroid and blood repertoires was quantified using the Morisita-Horn index. In TCRdb, the public reads were trimmed at Q25 with fastp and aligned with MiXCR, with productive beta chains retained. Under each unique CDR3 protein, matching rows form one entry showing the most common genes and DNA. The V and J calls reflect TCRdb's pipeline rather than the authors' work. The sample yields roughly 500,000 distinct CDR3 sequences; roughly 45% were counted once. Together, the top ten hold around 44% of the sample.

The study excluded patients with uncontrolled infections, other autoimmune diseases, pregnancy or lactation. Diagnoses relied on clinical symptoms, serum thyroxine and TRAb, thyroid ultrasound and orbital computed tomography. Total RNA was extracted with Trizol reagent, and quality was checked on an Agilent 2100 Bioanalyzer. From the cysteine up to the phenylalanine, the CDR3 has a length of 16 residues. The CDR3 DNA has 48 bases and is translated from base 1. From V the trimming removes 6 bases and from J it removes 5 bases, while the gene matches leave 13 bases of the junction unaccounted for. In the germline V gene, CDR1 corresponds to SNHLY and CDR2 to FYNNEI.

Sequencing was carried out using peripheral blood or thyroid tissue (not recorded which). The rearrangement joined TRBV2 to TRBJ2-5, and 9 junctional nucleotides match TRBD1. The TCR sequence derives from an adult woman with Graves' disease, either hyperthyroidism or ophthalmopathy (not recorded which). CDR3 region: CASRDLGDRVWETQYF. The sequenced DNA is TGTGCCAGCAGGGACCTCGGGGACAGGGTGTGGGAGACCCAGTACTTC. Beyond the CDR3, the reference TRBV2 and TRBJ2-5 genes provide the residues; the full variable domain reads: EPEVTQTPSHQVTQMGQEVILRCVPISNHLYFYWYRQILGQKVEFLVSFYNNEISEKSEIFDDQFSVERPDGSNFTLKIRSTKLEDSAMYFCASRDLGDRVWETQYFGPGTRLLVL.